This passage covers 26 T cell receptor beta chains from one sample sequenced in a study of beta chain features in type 1 diabetes. Since all of the isolated RNA was reverse transcribed, expressed TCRB transcripts were what got sequenced. Assay: immunoSEQ multiplex PCR; the TCRdb copy retains only in-frame clones and omits some. Among approximately 150,000 clones listed, about 9.8% were seen once. Sequencing was done on a sample of central memory CD4+ T cells from blood. These receptors all come from a young woman in good health.

This clone occurred a few times. The chain has TRBV5-6 and TRBJ2-7, with 14 nucleotides matching TRBD2. The CDR3 extends over 16 amino acids. With 6 bases clipped from V and 6 bases from J, the junction kept 11 bases outside the gene matches. Germline V gene data show CDR1 as SGHDT and CDR2 as YYEEEE. The DNA of the CDR3 is TGTGCCAGCACACGGGGACTAGCGGGAGCTGAGGGCGAGCAGTACTTC. This codes for CASTRGLAGAEGEQYF.

This clone was detected a few times. The chain combines TRBV7-2 with TRBJ2-1, with D possibly being TRBD2 (5 bases). Trimming removed 2 bases from V and 5 bases from J, with 13 bases in between. Germline V gives CDR1 SGHTA, CDR2 FQGNSA. The CDR3 consists of 15 residues. DNA of the CDR3: TGTGCCAGCAGCTTACGACGGGATCTCAACAATGAGCAGTTCTTC. This translates into CASSLRRDLNNEQFF.

The chain has TRBV7-6 and TRBJ1-1; 8 bases align to TRBD1. The germline V gene has CDR1 SGHVS and CDR2 FNYEAQ. The CDR3 runs 13 residues. J lost 6 bases, V lost 5 bases, and 5 bases had no gene match. The CDR3: CASSPPDRAEAFF. For the CDR3, the DNA is TGTGCCAGCAGCCCCCCGGACAGGGCTGAAGCTTTCTTT.

This clone has a handful of counts. The chain carries TRBV5-1 and TRBJ2-1, with 9 bases lining up with TRBD1. This CDR3 has 15 amino acids. Trimming at V came to 0 bases and at J to 7 bases, leaving 5 bases not matched to a gene. In germline, CDR1 is SGHRS, CDR2 YFSETQ. CDR3 coding DNA: TGCGCCAGCAGCTTGGGAGGACAGGGGAAAAATGAGCAGTTCTTC. This translates into CASSLGGQGKNEQFF. Full variable domain (remainder filled in from reference TRBV5-1 and TRBJ2-1): KAGVTQTPRYLIKTRGQQVTLSCSPISGHRSVSWYQQTPGQGLQFLFEYFSETQRNKGNFPGRFSGRQFSNSRSEMNVSTLELGDSALYLCASSLGGQGKNEQFFGPGTRLTVL.

This clone was seen at least ten times. The V call is TRBV27, the J call TRBJ2-7; D gene ambiguous. CDR1 is MNHEY and CDR2 is SMNVEV in the germline V gene (reference sequence). This CDR3 is built from 13 residues. Trimming cost V 3 bases and J 6 bases, with 12 bases left between them. CDR3 sequence (DNA): TGTGCCAGCAGTTTGGCCGCTAGAGGCGAGCAGTACTTC. This codes for CASSLAARGEQYF.

This clone was found a few times. The V and J genes are TRBV6-5 and TRBJ1-2, with D maybe TRBD1 (6 bases). The CDR3 totals 13 residues. Between the trimmed V and J ends, which lost 4 bases and 7 bases, there was a span of 13 bases. Per germline, CDR1 MNHEY and CDR2 SVGAGI. The DNA for the CDR3 is TGTGCCAGCAGTTCCGCCCAGGGGTCTGGCTACACCTTC. Its protein product is CASSSAQGSGYTF.

The V gene is TRBV7-2, the J gene TRBJ2-5; 12 bases agree with TRBD2. The germline V gene encodes CDR1 SGHTA and CDR2 FQGNSA. The CDR3 totals 16 residues. J lost 4 bases, V lost 6 bases, and 9 bases had no gene match. Here the CDR3 reads CASSVRRLAGVETQYF. The CDR3 nucleotides are TGTGCCAGCAGTGTCAGGAGACTAGCGGGAGTAGAGACCCAGTACTTC.

This chain links TRBV7-3 with TRBJ2-1, with a possible D match to TRBD1 (6 bases). The CDR3 is 15 residues long. Germline V gives CDR1 SGHTA, CDR2 FQGTGA. Trimming shortened V by 5 bases and J by 4 bases, and 15 bases separated the two germline ends. CDR3 residues: CASSPSRTAYNEQFF. The CDR3 bases are TGTGCCAGCAGCCCTTCCCGGACAGCTTACAATGAGCAGTTCTTC.

This clone was found a few times. V gene TRBV7-9 combines with J gene TRBJ1-3; D gene uncertain. Germline V lookup: CDR1 SEHNR, CDR2 FQNEAQ (reference sequence). The CDR3 extends over 14 amino acids. Trimming left V 2 bases short and J 3 bases short, with 8 bases between. CDR3 in amino acids: CASSLSEGGNTIYF. DNA for the CDR3: TGTGCCAGCAGCTTAAGTGAGGGTGGAAACACCATATATTTT.

In its sample, this clone was seen a few times. The chain couples TRBV2 to TRBJ2-5, with no clear D. Germline assignment: CDR1 SNHLY and CDR2 FYNNEI. The germline V and J ends were trimmed by 8 bases and 1 base, with 5 bases remaining between them. The CDR3 spans 11 residues. CDR3 sequence reads: CASGPQETQYF. Here the CDR3 DNA reads TGTGCCAGCGGCCCCCAAGAGACCCAGTACTTC.

This clone was counted between two and nine times. The chain joins TRBV4-2 to TRBJ1-1; 7 bases are shared with TRBD1. Germline lookup yields CDR1 LGHNA and CDR2 YNFKEQ. The V and J ends lost 0 bases and 3 bases, in that order; junction bases with no gene match: 13. The CDR3 is 18 amino acids. The CDR3 region has the DNA TGTGCCAGCAGCCAAGATGTAAGGACAGGTGTCTTCTACACTGAAGCTTTCTTT. This sequence encodes CASSQDVRTGVFYTEAFF.

This chain uses TRBV7-6 with TRBJ2-1, with D uncertain. The CDR3 totals 13 residues. From germline, CDR1 is SGHVS and CDR2 FNYEAQ. V was clipped by 7 bases and J by 5 bases, with 12 bases between them. The CDR3 DNA reads as TGTGCCAGCACCCCAGGCGAGAACAATGAGCAGTTCTTC. It encodes CASTPGENNEQFF.

In its sample, this clone was seen a few times. The chain is built from TRBV28 and TRBJ2-3; TRBD2 matches at 7 bases. From germline, CDR1 is MDHEN and CDR2 SYDVKM. This CDR3 is built from 15 residues. Trimming took 5 bases from V and 5 from J; bases not matched to a gene: 10. Here the CDR3 DNA reads TGTGCCAGCAGTCCCCACCGGGAGGTGGTAGATACGCAGTATTTT. Its translation: CASSPHREVVDTQYF.

The chain uses TRBV15 and TRBJ1-2; TRBD1 agrees at 9 bases. Per the germline V gene, CDR1 is LNHNV and CDR2 is YYDKDF (reference sequence). V lost 2 bases, J lost 8 bases, and 12 bases stayed unmatched. There are 16 residues in the CDR3. The CDR3 DNA reads as TGTGCCACCAGCAGACTAGAATTCCGGGACAGGGAGGGCTACACCTTC. Translating gives CATSRLEFRDREGYTF.

The chain has TRBV4-3 and TRBJ2-1; TRBD2 agrees at 10 bases. Per germline, CDR1 LGHNA and CDR2 YSLEER. After removal of 7 bases from V and 0 bases from J, the junction contained 12 bases not matched to a gene. The CDR3 totals 18 residues. CDR3 bases: TGCGCCAGCATCCCAAGAAATACTAGCGGGGCCTCCTACAATGAGCAGTTCTTC. It yields the protein CASIPRNTSGASYNEQFF.

The chain combines TRBV19 with TRBJ1-5; D gene uncertain. CDR1 is LNHDA and CDR2 is SQIVND in the germline V gene (reference sequence). V gave up 2 bases and J gave up 5 bases, with 10 bases separating them. The CDR3 runs to 14 residues. The CDR3 sequence: CASSIHRQDQPQHF. CDR3 in DNA: TGTGCCAGTAGTATACATCGCCAGGATCAGCCCCAGCATTTT.

This clone was picked up a small number of times. The rearrangement uses TRBV7-2 and TRBJ1-1, with D unclear. Looked up from germline, CDR1 is SGHTA and CDR2 is FQGNSA. Trimming cost V 3 bases and J 6 bases, with 8 bases left between them. The CDR3 loop spans 12 amino acids. As DNA, the CDR3 is TGTGCCAGCAGCTTTAGCTCGTCTGAAGCTTTCTTT. This codes for CASSFSSSEAFF.

A few counts support this clone. This chain joins TRBV7-9 and TRBJ2-7, with 7 bases that match TRBD1. With V trimmed by 5 bases and J by 2 bases, 6 bases remained unmatched. In germline, CDR1 is SEHNR, CDR2 FQNEAQ (reference sequence). This CDR3 is built from 14 residues. The CDR3 loop is CASSPGTEAYEQYF. As DNA, the CDR3 is TGTGCCAGCAGCCCCGGGACAGAAGCCTACGAGCAGTACTTC.

This clone has more than one count but fewer than ten. CDR3 in amino acids: CASSPFGLAGTETQYF. The CDR3 DNA sequence: TGTGCCAGCAGCCCCTTCGGACTAGCGGGAACGGAGACCCAGTACTTC. The chain carries TRBV11-3 and TRBJ2-5; 12 nucleotides line up with TRBD2. The V and J ends lost 5 bases and 5 bases, in that order; junction bases with no gene match: 9. Germline V CDR1 and CDR2: SGHNT, YENEEA. This CDR3 comprises 16 residues.

This clone was detected only a few times. The rearrangement uses TRBV4-3 and TRBJ2-3; possible D gene TRBD1, 6 bases. CDR3 size: 15 residues. Trimming removed 2 bases from V and 1 base from J, with 10 bases in between. Germline CDR1 LGHNA, CDR2 YSLEER. CDR3: CASSQSAGGTDTQYF. The CDR3 DNA reads as TGCGCCAGCAGCCAAAGTGCAGGGGGCACAGATACGCAGTATTTT.

The chain links TRBV14 to TRBJ2-7; 9 nucleotides line up with TRBD1. J gave up 3 bases and V 8 bases, and 8 bases lay outside the gene matches. The CDR3 has 14 amino acids. Germline V gene lookup returns CDR1 SGHDN and CDR2 FVKESK. The CDR3 region is CASHPRDRVYEQYF. The DNA for the CDR3 is TGTGCCAGCCACCCGAGGGACAGGGTCTACGAGCAGTACTTC.

The chain uses TRBV7-2 and TRBJ2-7, with 11 bases lining up with TRBD1. Germline V CDR1 and CDR2: SGHTA, FQGNSA. This CDR3 has 14 amino acids. V was clipped by 4 bases and J by 2 bases; unmatched bases: 1. CDR3 DNA sequence: TGTGCCAGCAGCTCGGGACAGGGGGCCTACGAGCAGTACTTC. This codes for CASSSGQGAYEQYF.

Concerning this clone itself: At the DNA level, this CDR3 is encoded by other sequences in the same sample as well. V is TRBV20-1 and J is TRBJ2-2; D perhaps matches TRBD1 (7 bases). The CDR3 loop spans 11 amino acids. Germline V gene sequence: CDR1 DFQATT, CDR2 SNEGSKA (reference sequence). The V end lost 6 bases, the J end lost 6 bases, and 8 bases lay between the germline ends. CDR3 DNA: TGCAGTGCCAGGGGGGCCGGGGAGCTGTTTTTT. This gives the protein CSARGAGELFF.

V is TRBV29-1 and J is TRBJ1-5; 11 positions match TRBD1. Trimming removed 7 bases from V and 6 bases from J; junction bases left unmatched: 5. CDR1 and CDR2 (germline): SQVTM, ANQGSEA. The length of the CDR3 is 13 residues. DNA of the CDR3: TGCAGCGCATGGACAGGGGGCAGTCAGCCCCAGCATTTT. It translates to CSAWTGGSQPQHF.

This chain uses TRBV11-2 with TRBJ1-2; no firm D call. Germline V gene data show CDR1 as SGHAT and CDR2 as FQNNGV. This CDR3 spans 12 amino acids. V was pared by 4 bases and J by 8 bases, with 11 bases between. The CDR3 loop reads CASSWGGDGYTF. CDR3 sequence (DNA): TGTGCCAGCAGCTGGGGAGGAGACGGCTACACCTTC.

The chain joins TRBV4-1 to TRBJ1-2, with D maybe TRBD1 (6 bases). Trimming pared 0 bases from V and 5 bases from J, leaving 16 bases between. The CDR3 length is 16 residues. Germline V gene lookup returns CDR1 MGHRA and CDR2 YSYEKL. CDR3 DNA: TGCGCCAGCAGCCAAGATTGGGGGATGACAGGATATGGCTACACCTTC. Residues: CASSQDWGMTGYGYTF.